This T cell receptor (beta chain) was obtained from a study of cytomegalovirus exposure and HLA in healthy donors. Overall study findings and caveats: After further analysis at a later stage, 16,951 TCR beta sequences were associated with HLA alleles at 0.05 false discovery rate. The study labeled 150 to 200 TCR beta chains cytomegalovirus-associated. Analysis was carried out at a later point, and it linked a missense DCLRE1C variant to TCR beta V- and J-gene trimming. Earlier analysis yielded a pattern in which most TCR beta V segments were productive about 90% or about 30% of the time.

Trimming removed 1 base at V and 4 bases at J, with 10 bases between. The germline V gene has CDR1 GTSNPN and CDR2 SVGIG (reference sequence). This CDR3 comprises 14 residues. Primers for the PCR totalled 60 Vbeta and 13 Jbeta. Assay used: immunoSEQ multiplex PCR; TCRdb lists only in-frame clones, some missing. This sample carries around 140,000 clones, approximately 80% of them seen once, and the ten largest clones take 2% to 2.5%. Worth noting for this clone: Its antigen is not known.

This chain joins TRBV30 and TRBJ1-4; TRBD1 is a possible D gene (6 bases). The TCR sequence derives from a man aged 45-65 years in good health and CMV-seronegative. The sequencing sample was made of PBMCs. The CDR3 coding sequence is TGTGCCTGGAGTGAACAGGGCATTAATGAAAAACTGTTTTTT. This encodes CAWSEQGINEKLFF.